This TCR beta chain was captured by sequencing in a study of neurological immune-mediated disorders. On the study more broadly: Of 35 or so multiple sclerosis patients, some 30 were relapsing-remitting and 3 secondary progressive. Whole-study findings and limits: Neither clinical nor MRI features showed any association with the multiple sclerosis repertoire cluster, and the authors stated that larger cohorts are needed. Sharing of CDR3 amino acid sequences among expanded clones across subjects was absent, suggesting private repertoires in all groups.

J gave up 7 bases and V 0 bases, and 2 bases lay outside the gene matches. The germline gives CDR1 SGHTA, CDR2 FQGNSA. CDR3 length: 14 residues. TCRdb processed the 5' RACE reads anew with MiXCR; each CDR3 protein has one entry. The sample has tens of thousands of distinct CDR3 sequences; about 2.5% are singletons. This clonotype has ten or more counts. What it recognizes is unknown. This sequence was found in a man aged 50-59 years with multiple sclerosis. The sequencing input was PBMCs. The rearrangement uses TRBV7-2 and TRBJ1-5, with TRBD1 matching over 8 bases. The CDR3 DNA follows: TGTGCCAGCAGCTTAGCCAGGGGGCAACAGCCCCAGCATTTT. Translation gives CASSLARGQQPQHF. Variable domain in full (rest from reference TRBV7-2 and TRBJ1-5): GAGVSQSPSNKVTEKGKDVELRCDPISGHTALYWYRQSLGQGLEFLIYFQGNSAPDKSGLPSDRFSAERTGGSVSTLTIQRTQQEDSAVYLCASSLARGQQPQHFGDGTRLSIL.